These 2 T cell receptor beta chains were all obtained from the same sample, sequenced in a study of CD8+CD57+ T cells in acquired aplastic anemia. Only patients with CD8+CD57+ cell expansion on flow cytometry were chosen for sequencing. Profiles of TCR beta VDJ and CDR3 were generated from a genomic DNA template. TCRdb redid the calling of the reads with MiXCR, one entry per CDR3 protein. Counted here are 200,000 to 300,000 distinct CDR3 sequences, about 80% occurring once; the ten biggest clones make up 35% to 50%. The sequenced sample consisted of sorted CD4+, CD8+, or CD8+CD57+ T cells (not recorded which) from PBMCs. The receptor source for this set is a human donor with aplastic anemia.

Turning to this clonotype: No conserved phenylalanine or tryptophan ends this CDR3, so it is likely a read error. No DNA is shown, since the ends of the CDR3 on it are uncertain; the CDR3 is the one TCRdb lists. The chain links TRBV2 to TRBJ2-2; the table's D call, TRBD1, has no DNA check behind it. The CDR3 length equals 16 residues, ends included. Germline V gene data show CDR1 as SNHLY and CDR2 as FYNNEI. CDR3 loop: CASSEVFDRTSEQYFG.

This chain connects TRBV4-1 to TRBJ2-5; no definite D call. Germline CDR1 MGHRA, CDR2 YSYEKL. The CDR3 is 14 amino acids. Trimming left V 0 bases short and J 0 bases short, with 5 bases between. The CDR3 DNA reads as TGCGCCAGCAGCCAAGAAGAGTACCAAGAGACCCAGTACTTC. Protein: CASSQEEYQETQYF.